This paragraph reports one T cell receptor (beta chain). This clonotype was picked up many times. What antigen it recognizes has not been identified. No much larger clone exists at a distance of one base, and base qualities are not known. The CDR3 holds 14 amino acids from the cysteine to the phenylalanine. Only the CDR3 part of the read is kept: 42 bases, read in frame from the first base. Taken from the germline V gene, the CDR1 and CDR2 loops are LGHNA and YSLEER. V sheds 1 base and J sheds 5 bases, leaving 11 bases between their ends. The data originate from a study of CD8 T cells in ankylosing spondylitis (dated by TCRdb to 2016 to 2017). Background for the entire study: The study set out to find disease-linked TCR variants by profiling T cell receptor beta repertoires in ankylosing spondylitis patients and healthy donors. The whole study cohort included some 100 healthy donors and 20 to 30 ankylosing spondylitis patients. Peripheral blood samples were taken, and synovial fluid was additionally collected from ankylosing spondylitis patients.

Overall study outcomes, separate from this receptor: Some of the motif variants had been reported before in the synovial fluid and blood of reactive arthritis patients, a finding that suggests common disease-initiation mechanisms. A CD8+ phenotype was shown by the disease-linked clones, which were found at relatively low frequencies in peripheral blood. Blood from ankylosing spondylitis patients appeared to be characterized by a TCR beta motif composed of roughly 8 highly homologous amino acid variants. The disease-linked clones were reported to be significantly enriched in matched synovial fluid samples from ankylosing spondylitis patients.

TCRdb records Illumina HiSeq 2500 as the sequencer. Quantitative 5'-RACE with molecular barcodes was the method used to prepare the TCR beta libraries. Per the source publication's procedure: A new computational method based on a probabilistic model of VDJ rearrangement was used to identify disease-linked TCR variants. The raw public reads went through TCRdb reprocessing: fastp at Q25, MiXCR clone calling, in-frame beta chains kept. A single entry per CDR3 protein holds the most common genes and DNA from its merged rows. TCRdb's processing, not the study's, gives the V and J calls here. In all, the sample holds some 240,000 distinct CDR3 sequences, and approximately 7.3% of those were seen once. The ten largest clonotypes hold 13% to 15% of the sample.

The clonotype comes from a male donor with ankylosing spondylitis. The sample comprised blood, either unsorted or a sorted T cell fraction (not recorded which). Rearrangement joined TRBV4-3 to TRBJ1-1; 6 matching bases give a weak D call of TRBD1. The nucleotide sequence reads as follows: TGCGCCAGCAGCCAAGGGACAGCGGGGACTGAAGCTTTCTTT. Protein translation: CASSQGTAGTEAFF.